This TCR beta chain was observed in a study of a mutant IDH1 vaccine in newly diagnosed glioma. Overall study context: At weeks 1, 3, 5, 7, 11, 15, 19 and 23, patients received a vaccination, eight in all. Males made up roughly 62% and females about 40% of treated patients, whose mean age was approximately 44 years.

Clones were sequenced by immunoSEQ multiplex PCR, and TCRdb holds only the in-frame ones, with some missing. In the table there are roughly 45,000 clones, roughly 84% of which are singletons. Notes on this clone: What it binds is unknown.

Time point specified: week 23, last vaccination. A 20-mer mutant IDH1 peptide at 300 ug was injected subcutaneously with topical imiquimod. Donors harbored newly found WHO grade 3 or 4 IDH1-mutant, ATRX-lost astrocytomas. This CDR3 is 16 amino acids long. J was trimmed by 0 bases and V by 1 base; bases with no gene match: 4. The germline V gene encodes CDR1 SGDLS and CDR2 YYNGEE. This chain links TRBV9 with TRBJ2-7; 10 nucleotides align to TRBD2. This TCR was sampled from a woman aged 18-30 years with glioma. Some clones in this sample may be carry-over from other donors' samples. The sequencing used PBMCs, collected from a glioma patient whose treatment included an IDH1 peptide vaccine. The CDR3 reads CASSVISGRYSYEQYF. As DNA, the CDR3 is TGTGCCAGCAGCGTAATTAGCGGGAGGTACTCCTACGAGCAGTACTTC.